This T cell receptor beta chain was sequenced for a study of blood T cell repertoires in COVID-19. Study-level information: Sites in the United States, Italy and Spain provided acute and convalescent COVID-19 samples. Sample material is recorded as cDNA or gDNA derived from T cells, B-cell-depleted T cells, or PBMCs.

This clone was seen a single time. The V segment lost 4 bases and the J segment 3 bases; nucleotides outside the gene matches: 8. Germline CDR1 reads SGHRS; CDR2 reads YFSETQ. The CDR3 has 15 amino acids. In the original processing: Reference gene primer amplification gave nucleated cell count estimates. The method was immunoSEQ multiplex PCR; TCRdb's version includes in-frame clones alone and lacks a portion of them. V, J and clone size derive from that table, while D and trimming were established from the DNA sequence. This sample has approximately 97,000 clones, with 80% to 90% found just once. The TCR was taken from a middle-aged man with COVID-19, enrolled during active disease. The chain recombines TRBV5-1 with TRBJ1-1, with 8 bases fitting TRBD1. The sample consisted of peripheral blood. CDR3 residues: CASSGTGGGYTEAFF. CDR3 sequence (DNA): TGCGCCAGCAGCGGGACAGGTGGAGGATACACTGAAGCTTTCTTT. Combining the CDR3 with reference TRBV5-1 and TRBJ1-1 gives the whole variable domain KAGVTQTPRYLIKTRGQQVTLSCSPISGHRSVSWYQQTPGQGLQFLFEYFSETQRNKGNFPGRFSGRQFSNSRSEMNVSTLELGDSALYLCASSGTGGGYTEAFFGQGTRLTVV.